Following are 30 T cell receptor beta chains from one sample sequenced in a study of T cell repertoires in cytomegalovirus infection. A single record per CDR3 protein comes from TCRdb applying MiXCR to the reads. The sample contains around 240,000 distinct CDR3 sequences, approximately 22% of which appear only once. The specimen sequenced was CD8+ T cells from PBMCs. The receptors were sampled from a human donor in good health (CMV status not recorded). Some clones in this sample may be carry-over from other donors' samples.

This clonotype was detected a few times. This chain connects TRBV20-1 to TRBJ2-6; TRBD1 matches at 7 bases. The CDR3 is made up of 17 amino acids. After removal of 1 base from V and 1 base from J, the junction contained 7 bases not matched to a gene. Germline V gene sequence: CDR1 DFQATT, CDR2 SNEGSKA (reference sequence). Written as DNA, the CDR3 is TGCAGTGCTAGAGTGGGGGACAGCCAATCTGGGGCCAACGTCCTGACTTTC. This sequence encodes CSARVGDSQSGANVLTF.

The CDR3 DNA follows: TGTGCCAGCAGCTTAGCGCAAAACGGGCCGAGGCCTGGAAACACCATATATTTT. This gives the protein CASSLAQNGPRPGNTIYF. The V call is TRBV7-9, the J call TRBJ1-3; no clear D gene. This CDR3 is 18 amino acids long. Germline V lookup: CDR1 SEHNR, CDR2 FQNEAQ (reference sequence). With 0 bases removed from V and 2 bases from J, the gap between germline ends came to 17 bases. The complete variable domain, with remaining parts taken from reference TRBV7-9 and TRBJ1-3, reads DTGVSQNPRHKITKRGQNVTFRCDPISEHNRLYWYRQTLGQGPEFLTYFQNEAQLEKSRLLSDRFSAERPKGSFSTLEIQRTEQGDSAMYLCASSLAQNGPRPGNTIYFGEGSWLTVV.

The chain employs TRBV6-5 and TRBJ2-1; no reliable D call. Germline loops: CDR1 MNHEY, CDR2 SVGAGI. This CDR3 is 17 amino acids long. The germline V and J ends were trimmed by 0 bases and 4 bases, with 16 bases remaining between them. CDR3 sequence reads: CASSYSQNSHDYNEQFF. In DNA form, the CDR3 reads TGTGCCAGCAGTTACTCGCAGAACTCCCACGATTACAATGAGCAGTTCTTC.

The sample holds a few counts of this clonotype. J is TRBJ2-1 and V is TRBV19, with D hard to call. V lost 5 bases to trimming and J lost 2 bases, with 13 bases between them. Germline-derived CDR1 and CDR2 are LNHDA and SQIVND (reference sequence). This CDR3 has 15 residues. CDR3 amino acids: CASSADGITYNEQFF. The CDR3, as DNA: TGTGCCAGTAGTGCCGACGGTATCACCTACAATGAGCAGTTCTTC.

In this sample, this clonotype turned up a few times. This chain links TRBV5-1 with TRBJ1-4; 7 bases are a match to TRBD1. V shed 3 bases, J shed 6 bases, and the junction held 11 bases outside the gene matches. The germline CDR1 and CDR2 sequences are SGHRS and YFSETQ. The CDR3 spans 16 residues. The CDR3 nucleotides are TGCGCCAGCAGCTCGGTACCCAGGGGGGGCGATGAAAAACTGTTTTTT. Its protein product is CASSSVPRGGDEKLFF.

V and J are TRBV2 and TRBJ1-2; no firm D call. This CDR3 spans 14 amino acids. Germline V lookup: CDR1 SNHLY, CDR2 FYNNEI. The V and J ends lost 0 bases and 2 bases respectively, with 7 bases between them. CDR3 coding DNA: TGTGCCAGCAGTGAAGCGGGCCAGAACTATGGCTACACCTTC. As protein: CASSEAGQNYGYTF.

This rearrangement joins TRBV20-1 to TRBJ2-6, with D unclear. Germline CDR1 is DFQATT and CDR2 is SNEGSKA (reference sequence). Trimming removed 5 bases at V and 3 bases at J, with 14 bases between. This CDR3 is 15 amino acids long. The CDR3 DNA is TGCAGTGCTGCCCCGGTCACTCGTGGGGCCAACGTCCTGACTTTC. Translation: CSAAPVTRGANVLTF.

This clonotype was counted between two and nine times. This chain links TRBV6-6 with TRBJ2-7; 8 nucleotides line up with TRBD1. CDR3 length: 15 amino acids. Germline V lookup: CDR1 MNHNY, CDR2 SVGAGI (reference sequence). With V trimmed by 8 bases and J by 3 bases, 12 bases remained unmatched. The DNA for the CDR3 is TGTGCCAGCCCCCCGGACAGGACAGGGCTCTACGAGCAGTACTTC. This codes for CASPPDRTGLYEQYF.

This clonotype was seen repeatedly, ten times or more. The V gene is TRBV7-8, the J gene TRBJ2-5; TRBD1 aligns across 7 bases. There are 14 residues in the CDR3. Germline V gene sequence: CDR1 SGHVS, CDR2 FQNEAQ. After removal of 5 bases from V and 2 bases from J, the junction contained 5 bases not matched to a gene. In nucleotides, the CDR3 is TGTGCCAGCAGCGGATGGGACAGTCAAGAGACCCAGTACTTC. It specifies CASSGWDSQETQYF.

This clonotype was seen a handful of times. The chain carries TRBV7-9 and TRBJ1-4, with no clear D. The CDR3 length is 13 residues. V was trimmed by 4 bases and J by 4 bases, leaving 7 bases between them. Germline lookup yields CDR1 SEHNR and CDR2 FQNEAQ (reference sequence). The CDR3: CASSSGNNEKLFF. CDR3 DNA: TGTGCCAGCAGCTCGGGGAATAATGAAAAACTGTTTTTT.

This clonotype was seen a few times. The rearrangement uses TRBV28 and TRBJ1-2, with D hard to call. V lost 7 bases to trimming and J lost 2 bases, with 26 bases between them. The germline V gene encodes CDR1 MDHEN and CDR2 SYDVKM. The CDR3 covers 18 residues. CDR3 nucleotides: TGTGCCAGCACCCCACTTGCCACCCGACATTTTTTCAACTATGGCTACACCTTC. Residues: CASTPLATRHFFNYGYTF.

Many counts were recorded for this clonotype. V gene TRBV28 combines with J gene TRBJ2-3; 7 bases fit TRBD1. Germline V CDR1 and CDR2: MDHEN, SYDVKM. This CDR3 spans 15 amino acids. Trimming removed 7 bases from V and 2 bases from J; junction bases left unmatched: 9. The CDR3 sequence: CASTRTGAVTDTQYF. For the CDR3, the DNA is TGTGCCAGCACGAGAACAGGGGCGGTCACAGATACGCAGTATTTT.

About this clonotype: This may be a read error, as it is one base from a much larger clone. V and J are TRBV20-1 and TRBJ1-4; no clear D. The V and J ends lost 4 bases and 4 bases respectively, with 10 bases between them. CDR1 is DFQATT, CDR2 SNEGSKA, per germline (reference sequence). The CDR3 contains 13 residues. CDR3 sequence reads: CSAIVPLNEKLFF. The DNA of the CDR3 is TGCAGTGCTATAGTCCCCCTTAATGAAAAACTGTTTTTT.

The rearrangement joins TRBV7-9 to TRBJ2-2; no clear D gene. CDR1 and CDR2 (germline): SEHNR, FQNEAQ (reference sequence). The CDR3 runs 17 residues. V was cut by 8 bases and J by 0 bases, with 19 bases left in between. The CDR3 sequence is CASFRETQHANTGELFF. CDR3 nucleotide sequence: TGTGCCAGCTTTAGAGAGACTCAACACGCGAACACCGGGGAGCTGTTTTTT.

This clonotype was detected many times. The CDR3 sequence is CASSLGGWNEQFF. CDR3 DNA: TGTGCCAGCAGCTTAGGCGGGTGGAATGAGCAGTTCTTC. The chain is built from TRBV11-2 and TRBJ2-1; D perhaps matches TRBD2 (5 bases). The CDR3 loop spans 13 amino acids. Germline V gene lookup returns CDR1 SGHAT and CDR2 FQNNGV. Trimming left V 1 base short and J 7 bases short, with 8 bases between.

This clonotype occurred a few times. The CDR3 DNA is TGTGCCAGCAGTATCCGGACAGGGGACAGCCAGCCCCAGCATTTT. This encodes CASSIRTGDSQPQHF. The V gene is TRBV28, the J gene TRBJ1-5; 9 bases are shared with TRBD1. Germline CDR1 MDHEN, CDR2 SYDVKM. The CDR3 contains 15 residues. J lost 7 bases, V lost 5 bases, and 9 bases had no gene match.

This clonotype was recorded at least ten times. The rearrangement links TRBV12-3 or TRBV12-4 to TRBJ2-3; D remains ambiguous. The length of the CDR3 is 13 residues. The V end lost 6 bases, the J end lost 2 bases, and 9 bases lay between the germline ends. The CDR3 nucleotides read TGTGCCAGCAGCTCCCTCCTCACAGATACGCAGTATTTT. This translates into CASSSLLTDTQYF.

This clonotype was counted only a few times. The chain recombines TRBV24-1 with TRBJ1-2; 9 bases are a match to TRBD1. Germline lookup yields CDR1 KGHDR and CDR2 SFDVKD. The J segment lost 4 bases and the V segment lost 2 bases, leaving 7 bases of the junction unmatched. The CDR3 totals 16 residues. This CDR3 reads CATSDSTGQGFYGYTF. CDR3 nucleotide sequence: TGTGCCACCAGTGATTCGACCGGACAGGGGTTCTATGGCTACACCTTC.

This clonotype has a handful of counts. The chain is built from TRBV7-3 and TRBJ1-2; no clear D gene. Trimming pared 6 bases from V and 1 base from J, leaving 3 bases between. Germline CDR1 and CDR2: SGHTA and FQGTGA. The CDR3 is 11 residues long. As DNA, the CDR3 is TGTGCCAGCAGGGTTAACTATGGCTACACCTTC. Its translation: CASRVNYGYTF.

The V and J genes are TRBV6-1 and TRBJ2-7; perhaps D is TRBD1 or TRBD2 (5 bases each). V dropped 5 bases and J dropped 6 bases, with 17 bases sitting between them. The CDR3 is made up of 14 amino acids. The germline V gene encodes CDR1 MNHNS and CDR2 SASEGT. The CDR3 here is CASSYGGTSVEQYF. The CDR3 coding sequence is TGTGCCAGCAGTTATGGGGGAACATCCGTCGAGCAGTACTTC.

The genes are TRBV10-3 and TRBJ2-7, with D unclear. Germline V gene data show CDR1 as ENHRY and CDR2 as SYGVKD. CDR3 size: 16 residues. Trimming pared 0 bases from V and 4 bases from J, leaving 16 bases between. The CDR3 region is CAISESHRAEGYEQYF. In nucleotides, the CDR3 is TGTGCCATCAGTGAGTCTCATAGGGCGGAAGGGTACGAGCAGTACTTC.

The chain has TRBV28 and TRBJ1-6, with TRBD1 matching over 7 bases. Germline-derived CDR1 and CDR2 are MDHEN and SYDVKM. The ends lost 5 bases at V and 9 bases at J; junction bases unmatched: 7. The CDR3 has 14 amino acids. The CDR3 loop is CASSHDREASPLHF. In DNA form, the CDR3 reads TGTGCCAGCAGTCACGACAGGGAGGCTTCACCCCTCCACTTT.

CDR3 sequence (DNA): TGTGCCAGCAGTTACGACTCCGGGACAGGGTTGTACGAGCAGTACTTC. Its protein product is CASSYDSGTGLYEQYF. The chain recombines TRBV6-5 with TRBJ2-7; the match to TRBD1 covers 9 bases. The CDR3 is made up of 16 amino acids. Germline assignment: CDR1 MNHEY and CDR2 SVGAGI. V was clipped by 2 bases and J by 4 bases; unmatched bases: 9.

This clonotype came up many times. The chain links TRBV7-9 to TRBJ1-1; D is ambiguous. Looked up from germline, CDR1 is SEHNR and CDR2 is FQNEAQ (reference sequence). The CDR3 has 13 amino acids. Trimming took 1 base from V and 8 from J, leaving 11 bases between them. CDR3 bases: TGTGCCAGCAGCTTAGGACCCGGGGAAGAAGCTTTCTTT. Translation gives CASSLGPGEEAFF. Based on the CDR3 plus reference TRBV7-9 and TRBJ1-1, the full variable domain is DTGVSQNPRHKITKRGQNVTFRCDPISEHNRLYWYRQTLGQGPEFLTYFQNEAQLEKSRLLSDRFSAERPKGSFSTLEIQRTEQGDSAMYLCASSLGPGEEAFFGQGTRLTVV.

This clonotype was detected ten times or more. This chain connects TRBV7-2 to TRBJ1-6; unclear D gene. Germline V gene data show CDR1 as SGHTA and CDR2 as FQGNSA. This CDR3 contains 15 residues. V gave up 4 bases and J gave up 0 bases, with 7 bases separating them. For the CDR3, the DNA is TGTGCCAGCAGCTCACACAGCTCCTATAATTCACCCCTCCACTTT. Protein product: CASSSHSSYNSPLHF.

This chain joins TRBV6-9 and TRBJ2-7; D might be TRBD1 (6 bases). This CDR3 is 16 amino acids long. Deletions cut 2 bases from V and 3 bases from J, with 17 bases between. Per the germline V gene, CDR1 is MNHGY and CDR2 is SVAAGI. CDR3 in DNA: TGTGCCAGCAGTTATACGAGGAGCTGGGACATCTACGAGCAGTACTTC. As protein: CASSYTRSWDIYEQYF.

This clonotype was seen ten or more times. The genes are TRBV20-1 and TRBJ1-1; D not resolved. Germline assignment: CDR1 DFQATT and CDR2 SNEGSKA (reference sequence). Deletions cut 3 bases from V and 1 base from J, with 9 bases between. The CDR3 runs 13 residues. CDR3 DNA: TGCAGTGCTAGCTCGGCTGAGAACACTGAAGCTTTCTTT. The encoded protein is CSASSAENTEAFF.

The V gene is TRBV4-1, the J gene TRBJ1-1; no clear D gene. Germline V gives CDR1 MGHRA, CDR2 YSYEKL. V was shortened by 0 bases and J by 4 bases, with 15 bases between the two germline ends. The CDR3 is 16 residues long. This chain's CDR3 is CASSQDPLSMSTEAFF. CDR3 DNA sequence: TGCGCCAGCAGCCAAGACCCTCTATCTATGAGCACTGAAGCTTTCTTT.

The chain uses TRBV28 and TRBJ2-1, with TRBD2 matching 13 bases. V shed 6 bases, J shed 7 bases, and the junction held 6 bases outside the gene matches. The CDR3 totals 15 residues. The germline CDR1 and CDR2 sequences are MDHEN and SYDVKM. The CDR3 here is CASRSGTSGVNEQFF. The CDR3 DNA reads TGTGCCAGCAGATCCGGGACTAGCGGGGTAAATGAGCAGTTCTTC.

This clonotype appeared many times. This rearrangement joins TRBV12-3 or TRBV12-4 to TRBJ2-7, with TRBD2 matching over 7 bases. The CDR3 totals 16 residues. The V and J ends lost 1 base and 8 bases, in that order; junction bases with no gene match: 14. CDR3 DNA sequence: TGTGCCAGCAGTTTAGGGGGACGGAGGGGAGGGACCCAGCAGTACTTC. Amino acids: CASSLGGRRGGTQQYF.